The source of this T cell receptor (beta chain) is a study of Graves' ophthalmopathy and Graves' hyperthyroidism (dated by TCRdb to about 2018). General notes on the study: Peripheral blood was collected at initial diagnosis, before any treatment. For independent validation, a separate cohort was made up of 18 hyperthyroidism patients plus 17 patients who later progressed from hyperthyroidism to ophthalmopathy. Following sample collection, hyperthyroidism patients were given methimazole at a starting dose of 30 mg daily, and ophthalmopathy patients were given high-dose intravenous methylprednisolone. The roughly 100 discovery patients were randomly split 7:3 into training and test sets. In total, around 130 blood samples were TCR-sequenced: under 45 ophthalmopathy, approximately 80 hyperthyroidism and approximately 17 hyperthyroidism-to-ophthalmopathy patients. The study used TCR beta repertoire signatures to distinguish Graves' ophthalmopathy from Graves' hyperthyroidism and to predict progression to ophthalmopathy. In a handful of hyperthyroidism patients, the T-cell repertoire of thyroid tissue was compared with the T-cell repertoire of blood. A discovery set of 95 to 100 patients (43 ophthalmopathy, 55 to 65 stable hyperthyroidism) was enrolled to explore V-J signatures distinguishing ophthalmopathy from hyperthyroidism. Here is what the overall study found, with its caveats: In validation, the model predicted ophthalmopathy progression with over 60% sensitivity and 72.22% specificity; some 13 predicted patients were CT-confirmed with GO in a median of about 7.1 months. Most of the expanded thyroid clonotypes with a frequency above 0.001 were also detected in blood, and it was suggested that the thyroid immune response may be reflected by blood repertoires. Sample size was not statistically predetermined, and group allocation was not concealed from the investigators. Ophthalmopathy was separated from stable hyperthyroidism by the 13-signature model with 85% to 90% sensitivity and 81% to 84% specificity in cross-validation and with 80%/75% in the test set.

Details on this clonotype: The target of this receptor is not known. No much larger clonotype is one base removed from it; base qualities were not supplied.

V is pared back by 3 bases and J by 5 bases, with 10 bases lying between the germline termini. Reading the germline V gene (reference sequence) gives CDR1 SEHNR and CDR2 FQNEAQ. The CDR3 measures 13 amino acids from cysteine to phenylalanine. Only the CDR3 region is kept as DNA, spanning 39 bases read in frame from base 1. For repertoire sequencing, the TCR beta CDR3 regions were amplified from RNA transcripts. The first round of RT-PCR was done with HTBI primers and the Qiagen OneStep RT-PCR kit, and was followed by a second round of multiplex PCR, then size selection and purification. Libraries were sequenced on an Illumina HiSeq2000 using paired-end 100 bp reads. In the authors' own workflow: SOAPnuke was used for read processing, and reads with adapters, uncalled bases, a mean Phred below 15, or no exact constant-primer or identifier match were discarded. COPE v1.2.5 was used to merge the high-quality paired reads. Each unique nucleotide sequence was treated as a clonotype, and MiTCR v1.1 was used to align the clonotypes to the IMGT TRB V, D and J references. The analysis was limited to V-J combinations with a frequency above 0.0001, which together covered over 98% of repertoires. A TCR clonal expansion and chaos score per V-J combination was defined as the ratio of F50 clonal expansion to chaos observed in the TCRdist matrix. Welch's t-statistics and random forest were used to reduce the features to 10 to 15 V-J combinations, which were then used as input to a naive Bayes classifier. The Morisita-Horn index was used to measure how similar the thyroid and blood repertoires were. TCRdb redid the processing of the public reads, applying fastp at Q25 and MiXCR, and retained in-frame beta chains. Rows are unified per CDR3 protein, each entry keeping the most common DNA and genes. None of the V and J calls come from the authors' own analysis; TCRdb made them. This sample holds just over 600,000 distinct CDR3 sequences; roughly 20% were observed only once. Together, the top ten hold roughly 7.4% of the sample.

Hyperthyroidism was defined as stable when no progression to ophthalmopathy occurred within 18 months of follow-up. Hyperthyroidism patients were newly diagnosed, were aged 18 to 65 years, and had a disease duration under 2 months. Patients with other autoimmune diseases, uncontrolled infections, pregnancy or lactation were excluded. Clinical symptoms, serum thyroxine, TRAb, thyroid ultrasound and orbital computed tomography formed the basis of the diagnosis. Ficoll-Paque density gradient centrifugation was used to isolate PBMCs from around 10 ml of fresh peripheral blood. Trizol reagent was used to extract the total RNA, and its quality was then checked on an Agilent 2100 Bioanalyzer.

Recombination linked TRBV7-9 to TRBJ1-1, with the D gene not clear enough to name. The sequence was collected from a woman between 18 and 29 years old with stable Graves' hyperthyroidism. Some clones in this sample may be carry-over from other donors' samples. Donor details come from another sample of the same person, matched by shared clones. The material sequenced was peripheral blood. The CDR3 amino acid sequence is: CASSLGMRTEAFF. Here is the DNA: TGTGCCAGCAGCTTGGGAATGAGGACTGAAGCTTTCTTT. Full variable domain (CDR3 extended with the reference TRBV7-9 and TRBJ1-1 proteins): DTGVSQNPRHKITKRGQNVTFRCDPISEHNRLYWYRQTLGQGPEFLTYFQNEAQLEKSRLLSDRFSAERPKGSFSTLEIQRTEQGDSAMYLCASSLGMRTEAFFGQGTRLTVV.